One sample yielded the 13 T cell receptor beta chains listed below, sequenced in a study of shared clonotypes between healthy human individuals. The protocol was immunoSEQ multiplex PCR, while the TCRdb copy is restricted to in-frame clones and leaves out a portion. The sample has some 2,400,000 clones, approximately 96% seen once. The sequenced sample consisted of naive CD4+ T cells sorted from blood. As for subset: CD45RA+ positively selected. The receptors come from a man younger than 30 in good health.

The genes are TRBV20-1 and TRBJ1-1, with D hard to call. V lost 6 bases to trimming and J lost 3 bases, with 8 bases between them. Germline V gene lookup returns CDR1 DFQATT and CDR2 SNEGSKA (reference sequence). There are 11 residues in the CDR3. CDR3 nucleotide sequence: TGCAGTGCCCCTTCTTACACTGAAGCTTTCTTT. Translation: CSAPSYTEAFF.

This chain joins TRBV28 and TRBJ1-2; no clear D gene. The length of the CDR3 is 15 residues. V shed 4 bases and J shed 2 bases, with 14 bases lying between them. Germline V gives CDR1 MDHEN, CDR2 SYDVKM. Written as DNA, the CDR3 is TGTGCCAGCAGTTCCCCGCCCTCATCAAACTATGGCTACACCTTC. It specifies CASSSPPSSNYGYTF.

The chain employs TRBV5-1 and TRBJ2-3; a weak D match, TRBD2 (5 bases). V gave up 2 bases and J gave up 1 base, with 8 bases separating them. Germline values: CDR1 SGHRS, CDR2 YFSETQ. This CDR3 is built from 14 residues. The CDR3: CASSFRLRTDTQYF. CDR3 sequence (DNA): TGCGCCAGCAGCTTTAGACTACGCACAGATACGCAGTATTTT. The full variable domain, its missing parts supplied by reference TRBV5-1 and TRBJ2-3, is KAGVTQTPRYLIKTRGQQVTLSCSPISGHRSVSWYQQTPGQGLQFLFEYFSETQRNKGNFPGRFSGRQFSNSRSEMNVSTLELGDSALYLCASSFRLRTDTQYFGPGTRLTVL.

This sequence joins TRBV5-8 and TRBJ2-7, with 8 bases lining up with TRBD2. The CDR3 sequence is 15 residues long. CDR1 is SGHTS and CDR2 is YDEGEE in the germline V gene. Trimming at V came to 5 bases and at J to 0 bases, leaving 7 bases not matched to a gene. CDR3 sequence: CASRPGSGVSYEQYF. CDR3 nucleotides: TGTGCCAGCAGACCCGGTAGCGGGGTCTCCTACGAGCAGTACTTC.

The chain is built from TRBV21-1 and TRBJ1-1. TRBV21-1 is labeled a pseudogene. This CDR3 has 11 residues. The CDR3 DNA reads TGTGCCAGCAGCCCGGACACTGAAGCTTTCTTT. Protein: CASSPDTEAFF.

This sequence joins TRBV2 and TRBJ1-2; D is undetermined. The germline V gene encodes CDR1 SNHLY and CDR2 FYNNEI. The germline V and J ends were trimmed by 6 bases and 1 base, with 6 bases remaining between them. This CDR3 comprises 12 residues. CDR3 sequence reads: CASRTNNYGYTF. The CDR3 coding sequence is TGTGCCAGCAGAACGAATAACTATGGCTACACCTTC.

The J gene is TRBJ2-2, the V gene TRBV11-2, with 10 bases lining up with TRBD2. The CDR3 has 15 residues. The V gene end was trimmed by 5 bases and the J gene end by 7 bases; junction bases not matched to a gene: 7. The V gene's germline CDR1 is SGHAT and CDR2 FQNNGV. In DNA form, the CDR3 reads TGTGCCAGCAGCCTTACTAGCGGGAAGGTCGGGGAGCTGTTTTTT. Its translation is CASSLTSGKVGELFF. The entire variable domain, with the rest obtained from reference TRBV11-2 and TRBJ2-2, is as follows: EAGVAQSPRYKIIEKRQSVAFWCNPISGHATLYWYQQILGQGPKLLIQFQNNGVVDDSQLPKDRFSAERLKGVDSTLKIQPAKLEDSAVYLCASSLTSGKVGELFFGEGSRLTVL.

The chain carries TRBV6-5 and TRBJ2-7; 12 bases fit TRBD1. The CDR3 is 14 residues long. CDR1 is MNHEY and CDR2 is SVGAGI in the germline V gene. After removal of 3 bases from V and 5 bases from J, the junction contained 2 bases not matched to a gene. In DNA form, the CDR3 reads TGTGCCAGCAGTTATGGGACAGGGGGCGACGAGCAGTACTTC. It is translated as CASSYGTGGDEQYF.

The chain combines TRBV2 with TRBJ1-1; 7 bases match TRBD1. J was trimmed by 1 base and V by 6 bases; bases with no gene match: 14. This CDR3 comprises 17 residues. Germline lookup yields CDR1 SNHLY and CDR2 FYNNEI. This CDR3 reads CASRRRGGVSGNTEAFF. As DNA, the CDR3 is TGTGCCAGCAGGAGGAGAGGGGGCGTCTCCGGGAACACTGAAGCTTTCTTT.

The rearrangement uses TRBV5-4 and TRBJ2-4, with 9 bases aligning to TRBD2. With 3 bases clipped from V and 1 base from J, the junction kept 5 bases outside the gene matches. The germline gives CDR1 SGHNT, CDR2 YYREEE (reference sequence). This CDR3 spans 16 amino acids. The DNA of the CDR3 is TGTGCCAGCAGCTCCGCGGGAGGGGTGGCCAAAAACATTCAGTACTTC. Its protein is CASSSAGGVAKNIQYF.

The V and J genes are TRBV5-4 and TRBJ2-5, with 9 bases identical to TRBD2. The trim removed 3 bases at V and 5 bases at J, leaving 11 bases unmatched. CDR3 length: 16 residues. Germline values: CDR1 SGHNT, CDR2 YYREEE (reference sequence). The CDR3 DNA reads TGTGCCAGCAGCTCGATGGGCGGACTAGCGCGGGAGACCCAGTACTTC. It codes for CASSSMGGLARETQYF.

The chain has TRBV5-4 and TRBJ2-7; D is possibly TRBD2 (5 bases). Germline V gene sequence: CDR1 SGHNT, CDR2 YYREEE (reference sequence). The CDR3 sequence is 14 residues long. Trimming took off 4 bases at V and 2 bases at J, with 13 bases between the two ends. DNA for the CDR3: TGTGCCAGCAGCGGAGGAGGTAAGACCTACGAGCAGTACTTC. It codes for CASSGGGKTYEQYF. The whole variable domain, remainder taken from reference TRBV5-4 and TRBJ2-7, is ETGVTQSPTHLIKTRGQQVTLRCSSQSGHNTVSWYQQALGQGPQFIFQYYREEENGRGNFPPRFSGLQFPNYSSELNVNALELDDSALYLCASSGGGKTYEQYFGPGTRLTVT.

The chain joins TRBV18 to TRBJ2-2; 9 nucleotides align to TRBD2. V shed 5 bases, J shed 4 bases, and the junction held 8 bases outside the gene matches. Germline CDR1 KGHSH, CDR2 LQKENI. This CDR3 has 16 residues. The CDR3 DNA sequence: TGTGCCAGCTCAACGCCGGGACTAGCCCCCACCGGGGAGCTGTTTTTT. This sequence encodes CASSTPGLAPTGELFF.